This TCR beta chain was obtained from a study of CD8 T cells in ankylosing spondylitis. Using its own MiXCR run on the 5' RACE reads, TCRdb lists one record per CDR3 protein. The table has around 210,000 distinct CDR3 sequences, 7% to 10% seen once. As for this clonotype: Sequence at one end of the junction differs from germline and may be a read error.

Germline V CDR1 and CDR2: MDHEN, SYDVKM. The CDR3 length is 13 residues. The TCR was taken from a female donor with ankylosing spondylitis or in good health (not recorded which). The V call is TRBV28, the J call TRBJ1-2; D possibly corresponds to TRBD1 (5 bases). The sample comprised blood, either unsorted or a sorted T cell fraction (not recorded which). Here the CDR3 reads CSSRILDSYGYTF. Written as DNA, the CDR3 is TGTTCCAGCAGGATTCTAGACAGTTATGGCTACACCTTC.